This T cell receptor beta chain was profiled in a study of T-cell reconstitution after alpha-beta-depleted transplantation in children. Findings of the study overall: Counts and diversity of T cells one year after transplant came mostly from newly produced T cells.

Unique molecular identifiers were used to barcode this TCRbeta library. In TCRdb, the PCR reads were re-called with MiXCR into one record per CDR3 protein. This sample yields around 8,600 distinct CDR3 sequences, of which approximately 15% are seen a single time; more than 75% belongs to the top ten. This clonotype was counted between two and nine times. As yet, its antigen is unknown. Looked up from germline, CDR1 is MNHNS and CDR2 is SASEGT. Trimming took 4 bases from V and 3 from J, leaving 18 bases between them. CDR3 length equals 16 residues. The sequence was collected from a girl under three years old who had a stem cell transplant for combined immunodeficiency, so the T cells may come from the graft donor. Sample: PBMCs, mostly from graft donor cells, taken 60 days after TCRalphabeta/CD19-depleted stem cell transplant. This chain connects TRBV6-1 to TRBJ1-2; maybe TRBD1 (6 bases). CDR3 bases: TGTGCCAGCAGTGTCCAAAGGACAGCCTACTACTATGGCTACACCTTC. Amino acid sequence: CASSVQRTAYYYGYTF.